The 27 T cell receptor beta chains below all came from one sample that was sequenced in a study of tumor and adjacent non-tumor tissue in lung cancer. No cell sorting was done before RNA was extracted from the tissue. A modified ARM-PCR protocol with three rounds of nested PCR amplified TCRbeta. TCRdb re-called the multiplex PCR reads through MiXCR, storing one row per CDR3 protein. The table lists 90,000 or so distinct CDR3 sequences, 61% of them singletons. The sample was lung tumor tissue. All receptors derive from a man in his sixties or seventies with non-small cell lung cancer.

The J gene is TRBJ1-1, the V gene TRBV5-6, with D perhaps TRBD1 (5 bases). The CDR3 is 15 residues long. The V and J ends lost 5 bases and 3 bases respectively, with 17 bases between them. Germline V gene lookup returns CDR1 SGHDT and CDR2 YYEEEE. The CDR3 region is CASSSGPMGDTEAFF. The CDR3 DNA follows: TGTGCCAGCAGTTCTGGGCCTATGGGGGACACTGAAGCTTTCTTT.

Points on this clonotype: This is likely a read error, given that the CDR3 carries no conserved phenylalanine or tryptophan at its end. V is TRBV10-3 and J is TRBJ2-3; TRBD2 matches at 9 bases. The CDR3 covers 14 residues. Trimming took 8 bases from V and 4 from J; bases not matched to a gene: 7. Germline V gene lookup returns CDR1 ENHRY and CDR2 SYGVKD. The CDR3 loop is CAIEAGGSADTQYY. As DNA, the CDR3 is TGTGCCATCGAGGCGGGAGGGAGCGCAGATACGCAGTATTAT.

V usage is TRBV29-1 and J usage is TRBJ2-5; D might be TRBD1 (5 bases). Germline V CDR1 and CDR2: SQVTM, ANQGSEA. V lost 3 bases and J 5 bases, leaving 13 bases between the germline ends. The CDR3 spans 13 residues. The CDR3 loop is CSVDIGDHETQYF. CDR3 coding DNA: TGCAGCGTTGATATAGGGGATCATGAGACCCAGTACTTC.

As for this clonotype: Its ends do not fully match the called genes, so a read error is possible. V gene TRBV6-1 combines with J gene TRBJ2-2; D unclear. The V gene's germline CDR1 is MNHNS and CDR2 SASEGT. The CDR3 contains 14 residues. In nucleotides, the CDR3 is TGCGCCATTTACACCACAGAGGACACCGGGGAGCTGTTTTTT. Translating gives CAIYTTEDTGELFF.

Concerning this clonotype itself: The conserved closing phenylalanine or tryptophan is absent in this CDR3, likely reflecting a read error. The chain carries TRBV11-2 and TRBJ1-2; unclear D gene. The CDR3 has 14 residues. Germline V CDR1 and CDR2: SGHAT, FQNNGV. CDR3 nucleotide sequence: TGTGCCAGCAGCTTAGATTTTCGAAGCTATTGCTACACCTAC. This sequence encodes CASSLDFRSYCYTY.

With respect to this clonotype: The junction and the germline gene differ at one end; a read error may be behind it. The J gene is TRBJ1-5, the V gene TRBV11-1, with D tentatively TRBD1 (5 bases). Germline assignment: CDR1 SGHAT and CDR2 FQDESV (reference sequence). The CDR3 extends over 13 amino acids. The DNA of the CDR3 is TGTGCCGGCAGCCTGACAGACGGCACGGCCCAGCATTTT. Residues: CAGSLTDGTAQHF.

This clonotype was detected a few times. A clone one base away is much larger, so this may be a read error. The conserved closing phenylalanine or tryptophan is absent in this CDR3, likely reflecting a read error. This sequence joins TRBV6-5 and TRBJ1-1; D may be TRBD1 (6 bases). This CDR3 has 14 residues. V dropped 2 bases and J dropped 4 bases, with 11 bases sitting between them. CDR1 MNHEY and CDR2 SVGAGI come from the germline V gene. The CDR3 loop is CASSYGGLGTEAFL. Written as DNA, the CDR3 is TGTGCCAGCAGTTACGGGGGGCTAGGCACTGAAGCTTTCCTT.

This clonotype was counted ten times or more. This rearrangement joins TRBV6-5 to TRBJ1-6; D remains unclear. Trimming shortened V by 2 bases and J by 0 bases, and 14 bases separated the two germline ends. Germline loops: CDR1 MNHEY, CDR2 SVGAGI. The CDR3 length is 18 residues. CDR3 in DNA: TGTGCCAGCAGTTACCCTGACTTAAATAGCTCCTATAATTCACCCCTCCACTTT. It yields the protein CASSYPDLNSSYNSPLHF.

As for this clonotype: Without the conserved terminal phenylalanine or tryptophan, this CDR3 likely stems from a read error. The chain recombines TRBV29-1 with TRBJ2-7; 11 nucleotides align to TRBD2. Looked up from germline, CDR1 is SQVTM and CDR2 is ANQGSEA. J was trimmed by 3 bases and V by 4 bases; bases with no gene match: 5. The CDR3 covers 14 residues. The CDR3 DNA is TGCAGCGTTGGGACTAGCGGGTTTTTCTACGAGCAGTACTTA. Protein sequence: CSVGTSGFFYEQYL.

This clonotype was detected ten times or more. This chain connects TRBV6-5 to TRBJ2-7, with 12 positions matching TRBD2. CDR1 and CDR2 (germline): MNHEY, SVGAGI. Germline trimming cut 6 bases from V and 1 base from J; bases unmatched to any gene: 4. This CDR3 spans 15 amino acids. The CDR3 nucleotides are TGTGCCAGCAGAATACTAGCGGGAGGTTCCTACGAGCAGTACTTC. Translated: CASRILAGGSYEQYF.

In regard to this clonotype: The junction does not match germline at one end; this may be a read error. The CDR3 coding sequence is TGTGTCAGCAGCACCCGGGACAGGGTTTTTGAGACTCAGTGCTTC. Amino acids: CVSSTRDRVFETQCF. This chain connects TRBV11-1 to TRBJ2-5; 9 bases match TRBD1. The CDR3 has 15 amino acids. CDR1 and CDR2 (germline): SGHAT, FQDESV (reference sequence).

Worth noting for this clonotype: A much larger clone differs from this one at a single base, so this may be a read error. The rearrangement uses TRBV12-3 or TRBV12-4 and TRBJ2-2, with 8 bases fitting TRBD2. The CDR3 totals 15 residues. The junction had 6 bases not matched to a gene; V was cut back by 6 bases and J by 3 bases. Here the CDR3 DNA reads TGTGCCAGCAGGGGGGTAGCGGGACACACCGGGGAGCTGTTTTTT. It encodes CASRGVAGHTGELFF.

The chain uses TRBV6-6 and TRBJ2-7; 8 bases line up with TRBD2. Per germline, CDR1 MNHNY and CDR2 SVGAGI (reference sequence). This CDR3 contains 15 residues. The ends lost 5 bases at V and 6 bases at J; junction bases unmatched: 12. CDR3 protein: CASSTQAGGRIEQYF. CDR3 nucleotides: TGTGCCAGCAGTACGCAGGCGGGAGGCCGTATCGAGCAGTACTTC.

This clonotype appeared a few times. The chain links TRBV6-5 to TRBJ2-6; possibly TRBD1 for D (7 bases). Looked up from germline, CDR1 is MNHEY and CDR2 is SVGAGI. CDR3 length equals 19 residues. V lost 0 bases, J lost 0 bases, and 15 bases lay in between. The CDR3 DNA sequence: TGTGCCAGCAGTTACTCCTCCAGGGGGGTTCTCTCTGGGGCCAACGTCCTGACTTTC. Its protein is CASSYSSRGVLSGANVLTF.

This sequence joins TRBV6-5 and TRBJ1-3; TRBD1 might be the D (6 bases). V lost 4 bases and J lost 2, with 12 bases in between. CDR3 length equals 15 residues. The germline V gene encodes CDR1 MNHEY and CDR2 SVGAGI. This CDR3 reads CASSSTGSTGNTIYF. CDR3 in DNA: TGTGCCAGCAGTTCCACAGGGAGTACTGGAAACACCATATATTTT.

The sample holds a few counts of this clonotype. The gene calls are TRBV24-1 and TRBJ2-3; D unclear. This CDR3 spans 15 amino acids. Germline lookup yields CDR1 KGHDR and CDR2 SFDVKD. Trimming removed 1 base at V and 2 bases at J, with 9 bases between. CDR3 protein: CATSDFAKNTDTQYF. Written as DNA, the CDR3 is TGTGCCACCAGTGATTTTGCCAAGAACACAGATACGCAGTATTTT.

This clonotype occurred a few times. One end of the junction is discordant with germline, which a read error may explain. The chain has TRBV10-3 and TRBJ2-2, with D perhaps TRBD2 (5 bases). The CDR3 is 13 amino acids. Germline CDR1 reads ENHRY; CDR2 reads SYGVKD. The CDR3 DNA sequence: TGTGCCATCAGTGACTACTCTACCGGGGAGCTGCTTTTT. Protein sequence: CAISDYSTGELLF.

With respect to this clonotype: A junction end diverges from the germline sequence, so it may reflect a read error. This chain uses TRBV4-1 with TRBJ2-5; possible D gene TRBD2, 5 bases. The CDR3 loop spans 15 amino acids. CDR1 and CDR2 from the germline V gene are MGHRA and YSYEKL. The CDR3 DNA is TGCGCCAACAGCCAAGGAGTAAGGGAGCAGGAGACCCAGTACTTC. Its translation is CANSQGVREQETQYF.

In regard to this clonotype: An end of the junction does not agree with germline; a read error may underlie this. The CDR3 nucleotides read TGTGCCGGCAGCCACCACGTGACAGGGGGCGGGGGGGAGACCCAGTACTTC. Protein sequence: CAGSHHVTGGGGETQYF. The gene calls are TRBV5-4 and TRBJ2-5, with TRBD1 identical over 10 bases. The CDR3 length is 17 residues. Germline CDR1 SGHNT, CDR2 YYREEE (reference sequence).

Comment on this clonotype: The junction and the germline gene differ at one end; a read error may be behind it. J is TRBJ2-2 and V is TRBV5-6; 9 bases map to TRBD2. Per germline, CDR1 SGHDT and CDR2 YYEEEE. This CDR3 is built from 16 residues. CDR3 nucleotides: TGTGCCAGGAGCTGGTTAGCGGGAGTTGACACCGGGGAACTGTTTTTT. This gives the protein CARSWLAGVDTGELFF.

CDR3 amino acids: CASSDQGLAGGPAQETQYF. DNA for the CDR3: TGTGCCAGCAGTGACCAAGGACTAGCGGGGGGTCCCGCCCAAGAGACCCAGTACTTC. The chain couples TRBV6-4 to TRBJ2-5; 14 positions agree with TRBD2. The CDR3 is 19 amino acids. Germline lookup yields CDR1 MRHNA and CDR2 SNTAGT. V shed 2 bases, J shed 1 base, and the junction held 9 bases outside the gene matches.

In regard to this clonotype: This could be a read error, since a much larger clone is one nucleotide away. This chain links TRBV13 with TRBJ2-1; the D gene is possibly TRBD1 (5 bases). The germline gives CDR1 PRHDT, CDR2 FYEKMQ (reference sequence). With 4 bases removed from V and 7 bases from J, the gap between germline ends came to 11 bases. The CDR3 contains 13 residues. For the CDR3, the DNA is TGTGCCAGCAGCTCGGACAAGGGGAATGAGCAGTTCTTC. Protein product: CASSSDKGNEQFF.

Comment on this clonotype: Being one base from a much bigger clone, this may be a read error. V and J are TRBV28 and TRBJ1-5, with D unclear. From germline, CDR1 is MDHEN and CDR2 SYDVKM. CDR3 length equals 11 residues. The CDR3 loop reads CVSTTEQPQHF. In DNA, the CDR3 is TGTGTCAGCACCACGGAACAGCCCCAGCATTTT.

Regarding this clonotype: The junction differs from germline at one of its ends, possibly a read error. This chain joins TRBV5-1 and TRBJ2-5; no definite D call. The CDR3 sequence is 11 residues long. Germline V CDR1 and CDR2: SGHRS, YFSETQ. The CDR3 is CAISLQETQYF. For the CDR3, the DNA is TGCGCCATCAGCTTACAAGAGACCCAGTACTTC. Together with reference TRBV5-1 and TRBJ2-5, the CDR3 gives the full variable domain: KAGVTQTPRYLIKTRGQQVTLSCSPISGHRSVSWYQQTPGQGLQFLFEYFSETQRNKGNFPGRFSGRQFSNSRSEMNVSTLELGDSALYLCAISLQETQYFGPGTRLLVL.

The table lists this clonotype with a few counts. Since no conserved phenylalanine or tryptophan closes the CDR3, a read error is the likely cause. The genes are TRBV28 and TRBJ2-1; D is possibly TRBD1 (5 bases). This CDR3 is built from 15 residues. Germline V gene data show CDR1 as MDHEN and CDR2 as SYDVKM. V lost 9 bases and J lost 4, with 19 bases in between. The CDR3: CASALGAASYNEQFL. CDR3 coding DNA: TGTGCCAGTGCCCTTGGGGCGGCTTCATACAATGAGCAGTTCCTC.

To note about this clonotype: The junction differs from germline at one of its ends, possibly a read error. The chain has TRBV12-3 or TRBV12-4 and TRBJ1-2; D remains ambiguous. The CDR3 loop spans 13 amino acids. This chain's CDR3 is CAISLGAVPGYTF. CDR3 DNA sequence: TGTGCCATCAGTTTAGGTGCGGTCCCTGGCTACACCTTC.

The chain employs TRBV18 and TRBJ2-3; no definite D call. The CDR3 is 15 residues long. V lost 8 bases and J lost 2, with 17 bases in between. Germline V gene data show CDR1 as KGHSH and CDR2 as LQKENI. In DNA, the CDR3 is TGTGCCAGCAGTGAGGAACGTGGGGACACAGATACGCAGTATTTT. Translated: CASSEERGDTDTQYF. The whole variable domain, filled in from reference TRBV18 and TRBJ2-3, reads NAGVMQNPRHLVRRRGQEARLRCSPMKGHSHVYWYRQLPEEGLKFMVYLQKENIIDESGMPKERFSAEFPKEGPSILRIQQVVRGDSAAYFCASSEERGDTDTQYFGPGTRLTVL.